Below are 30 T cell receptor beta chains sequenced from a single sample in a study of OX40 agonist ivuxolimab in advanced cancers. Receptors were amplified or captured by the immunoSEQ multiplex PCR assay. TCRdb retrieved this table from immuneACCESS and kept in-frame rearrangements only. Not all clones are present; in checked studies, unresolved V genes account for under half, and no reason is known for the remainder. In this sample the table shows over 55,000 clones, about 88% of which occur a single time. The leading ten clones occupy less than 0.6% of the sample. Sequenced material: CD4+ or CD8+ T cells sorted from blood, taken in a trial of the OX40 agonist ivuxolimab. The source is an adult with an advanced solid tumor such as melanoma, head and neck, liver or kidney cancer.

J is TRBJ1-3 and V is TRBV6-5; TRBD1 is a possible D gene (5 bases). Germline V CDR1 and CDR2: MNHEY, SVGAGI. With 2 bases removed from V and 0 bases from J, the gap between germline ends came to 11 bases. This CDR3 has 16 residues. The CDR3 region is CASSYTGTRSGNTIYF. CDR3 coding DNA: TGTGCCAGCAGTTACACCGGGACTCGCTCTGGAAACACCATATATTTT.

DNA for the CDR3: TGTGCCAGCAGCCCTTTGGGGGAAAGAGATGAAGCTTTCTTT. It codes for CASSPLGERDEAFF. The rearrangement links TRBV7-6 to TRBJ1-1, with D perhaps TRBD1 (5 bases). CDR3 length: 14 residues. The V gene's germline CDR1 is SGHVS and CDR2 FNYEAQ. V shed 5 bases and J shed 7 bases, with 17 bases lying between them.

This sequence joins TRBV7-2 and TRBJ2-5; TRBD2 might be the D (7 bases). The CDR3 consists of 15 residues. Germline CDR1 reads SGHTA; CDR2 reads FQGNSA. The ends were cut back, 3 bases at V and 2 bases at J, with 13 bases in the middle. CDR3 in amino acids: CASSLSRGGQETQYF. Here the CDR3 DNA reads TGTGCCAGCAGCTTGTCAAGGGGGGGTCAAGAGACCCAGTACTTC.

The CDR3 spells CASSLTGGFSSPLHF. The CDR3 region has the DNA TGTGCCAGCAGCCTTACAGGGGGCTTTAGCTCACCCCTCCACTTT. The J gene is TRBJ1-6, the V gene TRBV7-3, with 9 positions matching TRBD1. J lost 10 bases, V lost 5 bases, and 9 bases had no gene match. CDR1 is SGHTA, CDR2 FQGTGA, per germline. The CDR3 runs 15 residues. Supplemented by reference TRBV7-3 and TRBJ1-6, the full variable domain reads GAGVSQTPSNKVTEKGKYVELRCDPISGHTALYWYRQSLGQGPEFLIYFQGTGAADDSGLPNDRFFAVRPEGSVSTLKIQRTERGDSAVYLCASSLTGGFSSPLHFGNGTRLTVT.

The chain couples TRBV7-2 to TRBJ2-3; 7 bases map to TRBD2. V lost 2 bases, J lost 9 bases, and 14 bases stayed unmatched. Germline CDR1 and CDR2: SGHTA and FQGNSA. CDR3 length equals 16 residues. The CDR3 DNA is TGTGCCAGCAGCTTACGGCTAAGGGGTCGGGAGGAGACGCAGTATTTT. It codes for CASSLRLRGREETQYF.

The chain uses TRBV5-1 and TRBJ2-3, with 7 bases aligning to TRBD2. In germline, CDR1 is SGHRS, CDR2 YFSETQ. Unmatched junction bases numbered 14, after V lost 5 bases and J lost 5 bases. The CDR3 is 16 residues long. The CDR3 DNA reads TGCGCCAGCAGTCCCGCTGGGGGAGGGCCGGGAGATACGCAGTATTTT. This codes for CASSPAGGGPGDTQYF.

This clone was detected once. The chain recombines TRBV28 with TRBJ2-7; D remains unclear. The CDR3 loop spans 12 amino acids. The germline V gene has CDR1 MDHEN and CDR2 SYDVKM. Trimming left V 7 bases short and J 4 bases short, with 11 bases between. Here the CDR3 reads CASNVRSYEQYF. The CDR3 DNA reads TGTGCCAGCAATGTGCGGAGTTACGAGCAGTACTTC.

The chain uses TRBV6-6 and TRBJ2-5; a possible D gene is TRBD2 (5 bases). Trimming removed 7 bases at V and 5 bases at J, with 11 bases between. Germline CDR1 and CDR2: MNHNY and SVGAGI (reference sequence). The CDR3 spans 12 residues. Here the CDR3 reads CASKITGETQYF. CDR3 coding DNA: TGTGCCAGCAAAATCACGGGGGAGACCCAGTACTTC.

The chain couples TRBV19 to TRBJ2-3; TRBD2 agrees at 11 bases. The CDR3 is 17 residues long. The V segment lost 1 base and the J segment 5 bases; nucleotides outside the gene matches: 8. CDR1 is LNHDA, CDR2 SQIVND, per germline (reference sequence). This chain's CDR3 is CASSIGSGGAFVDTQYF. CDR3 nucleotides: TGTGCCAGTAGTATAGGTAGCGGGGGGGCCTTTGTAGATACGCAGTATTTT.

The gene calls are TRBV7-2 and TRBJ1-2; D gene ambiguous. Trimming shortened V by 5 bases and J by 0 bases, and 7 bases separated the two germline ends. The CDR3 runs to 13 residues. Germline V gene data show CDR1 as SGHTA and CDR2 as FQGNSA. The CDR3 DNA follows: TGTGCCAGCAGCCCCCTAGCTAACTATGGCTACACCTTC. Translation gives CASSPLANYGYTF.

This chain connects TRBV10-3 to TRBJ1-3; D possibly corresponds to TRBD1 (6 bases). Per the germline V gene, CDR1 is ENHRY and CDR2 is SYGVKD. V was clipped by 5 bases and J by 0 bases, with 11 bases between them. CDR3 length equals 15 residues. DNA of the CDR3: TGTGCCATCAGTCCGGACAGCTTCTCTGGAAACACCATATATTTT. Protein product: CAISPDSFSGNTIYF.

This chain uses TRBV5-4 with TRBJ2-1; D is unclear. Trimming removed 1 base from V and 2 bases from J, with 10 bases in between. CDR3 length: 15 residues. In germline, CDR1 is SGHNT, CDR2 YYREEE (reference sequence). As DNA, the CDR3 is TGTGCCAGCAGCTTGAGACTGATGGCCTACAATGAGCAGTTCTTC. Residues: CASSLRLMAYNEQFF.

The gene calls are TRBV21-1 and TRBJ1-1; TRBD1 is the table's D call, not checked against the DNA. TRBV21-1 is a documented pseudogene. The CDR3 is 19 residues long. The CDR3 bases are TGTGCCAGCAGCAACCCGACGGAAGGGACAGGGGCCCCGAACACTGAAGCTTTCTTT. Translated: CASSNPTEGTGAPNTEAFF.

The chain links TRBV9 to TRBJ2-5; D possibly uses TRBD1 or TRBD2 (5 bases each). The CDR3 has 17 amino acids. Germline V gene sequence: CDR1 SGDLS, CDR2 YYNGEE. The V gene lost 3 bases and the J gene lost 2 bases, with 20 bases spanning the gap. The chain's CDR3 is CASSAGNSGGNQETQYF. For the CDR3, the DNA is TGTGCCAGCAGCGCAGGCAACAGTGGGGGAAATCAAGAGACCCAGTACTTC.

The rearrangement uses TRBV5-4 and TRBJ1-3; D gene ambiguous. Germline V gene sequence: CDR1 SGHNT, CDR2 YYREEE (reference sequence). CDR3 size: 14 residues. The germline V and J ends were trimmed by 0 bases and 3 bases, with 7 bases remaining between them. This CDR3 is CASSLDVGGNTIYF. The CDR3, as DNA: TGTGCCAGCAGCTTGGATGTCGGTGGAAACACCATATATTTT.

The chain links TRBV9 to TRBJ2-5; 9 nucleotides agree with TRBD2. Germline lookup yields CDR1 SGDLS and CDR2 YYNGEE. The CDR3 is 16 residues long. V dropped 0 bases and J dropped 4; count of bases not matched to a gene: 7. Here the CDR3 DNA reads TGTGCCAGCAGCGTAGCTGGTAGCGGGAGAGGAGAGACCCAGTACTTC. Its protein is CASSVAGSGRGETQYF.

V is TRBV11-3 and J is TRBJ1-6; the D gene is possibly TRBD1 (6 bases). The ends were cut back, 4 bases at V and 9 bases at J, with 13 bases in the middle. Germline assignment: CDR1 SGHNT and CDR2 YENEEA. The CDR3 contains 14 residues. This chain's CDR3 is CASSSLGGGSPLHF. In nucleotides, the CDR3 is TGTGCCAGCAGCTCACTAGGGGGGGGTTCACCCCTCCACTTT.

The chain carries TRBV5-6 and TRBJ2-5; D is unresolved. This CDR3 is built from 15 residues. Germline CDR1 reads SGHDT; CDR2 reads YYEEEE. Trimming stripped 0 bases from V and 5 bases from J, with 14 bases between. The CDR3 loop is CASSLVVPPGETQYF. In DNA form, the CDR3 reads TGTGCCAGCAGCTTGGTGGTCCCCCCCGGGGAGACCCAGTACTTC. The entire variable domain, with the rest obtained from reference TRBV5-6 and TRBJ2-5, is as follows: DAGVTQSPTHLIKTRGQQVTLRCSPKSGHDTVSWYQQALGQGPQFIFQYYEEEERQRGNFPDRFSGHQFPNYSSELNVNALLLGDSALYLCASSLVVPPGETQYFGPGTRLLVL.

J is TRBJ2-7 and V is TRBV28; TRBD1 aligns across 8 bases. The trim removed 6 bases at V and 7 bases at J, leaving 23 bases unmatched. CDR3 size: 18 residues. Germline assignment: CDR1 MDHEN and CDR2 SYDVKM. The CDR3 reads CASRARTGQGGSGSEQYF. CDR3 coding DNA: TGTGCCAGCAGGGCCAGGACCGGACAGGGTGGTTCGGGGAGTGAGCAGTACTTC.

The gene calls are TRBV4-1 and TRBJ2-3; D might be TRBD1 or TRBD2, each matching 5 bases. CDR1 and CDR2 from the germline V gene are MGHRA and YSYEKL. The CDR3 has 15 residues. V lost 3 bases to trimming and J lost 4 bases, with 14 bases between them. The CDR3 loop reads CASSHPGGGPDTQYF. The CDR3 nucleotides read TGCGCCAGCAGCCATCCCGGTGGGGGACCAGATACGCAGTATTTT.

J is TRBJ2-5 and V is TRBV6-6, with 11 bases identical to TRBD2. The CDR3 length is 14 residues. The V and J ends lost 7 bases and 3 bases, in that order; junction bases with no gene match: 4. Germline loops: CDR1 MNHNY, CDR2 SVGAGI (reference sequence). This chain's CDR3 is CASKALAGEETQYF. As DNA, the CDR3 is TGTGCCAGCAAAGCACTAGCGGGGGAAGAGACCCAGTACTTC.

The chain employs TRBV6-1 and TRBJ1-1; tentative D call: TRBD1 (6 bases). The CDR3 runs 11 residues. Trimming took 5 bases from V and 11 from J, leaving 12 bases between them. Per germline, CDR1 MNHNS and CDR2 SASEGT. The CDR3 DNA is TGTGCCAGCAGTTCGGGGGCTAGGGCTTTCTTT. Amino acids: CASSSGARAFF.

This chain joins TRBV7-2 and TRBJ1-1; D unclear. This CDR3 has 12 residues. V lost 5 bases to trimming and J lost 1 base, with 5 bases between them. Germline V gene lookup returns CDR1 SGHTA and CDR2 FQGNSA. CDR3 protein: CASSRTNTEAFF. For the CDR3, the DNA is TGTGCCAGCAGCCGCACGAACACTGAAGCTTTCTTT.

The chain couples TRBV30 to TRBJ2-1, with unresolved D. CDR1 and CDR2 from the germline V gene are GTSNPN and SVGIG (reference sequence). CDR3 length: 11 amino acids. V was clipped by 3 bases and J by 7 bases, with 7 bases between them. CDR3 region: CAWSVGNEQFF. The CDR3 DNA reads as TGTGCCTGGAGCGTCGGGAATGAGCAGTTCTTC.

This chain links TRBV6-6 with TRBJ1-5; 7 bases agree with TRBD1. The CDR3 has 14 residues. Germline assignment: CDR1 MNHNY and CDR2 SVGAGI (reference sequence). V gave up 7 bases and J gave up 9 bases; unmatched junction bases: 12. Written as DNA, the CDR3 is TGTGCCAGCAATCCCGGGCAGGGGGAATCGCCCCAGCATTTT. Translated, it gives CASNPGQGESPQHF.

The chain recombines TRBV28 with TRBJ2-7; possibly TRBD1 for D (6 bases). The CDR3 is 15 residues long. V was trimmed by 7 bases and J by 1 base, leaving 17 bases between them. Looked up from germline, CDR1 is MDHEN and CDR2 is SYDVKM. CDR3 coding DNA: TGTGCCAGCAACTTTCCCTCAGGGGCGTCCTACGAGCAGTACTTC. This sequence encodes CASNFPSGASYEQYF.

This clone was detected a few times. The V and J genes are TRBV2 and TRBJ2-7, with D possibly TRBD2 on 6 matching bases. CDR3 length equals 12 residues. Trimming shortened V by 4 bases and J by 4 bases, and 8 bases separated the two germline ends. CDR1 is SNHLY and CDR2 is FYNNEI in the germline V gene. The CDR3 loop reads CASSAAGYEQYF. CDR3 nucleotides: TGTGCCAGCAGTGCGGCGGGGTACGAGCAGTACTTC.

The J gene is TRBJ2-7, the V gene TRBV5-4, with D uncertain. CDR1 is SGHNT, CDR2 YYREEE, per germline (reference sequence). Trimming left V 4 bases short and J 3 bases short, with 11 bases between. This CDR3 comprises 13 residues. The CDR3 is CASSTPGSYEQYF. For the CDR3, the DNA is TGTGCCAGCAGCACGCCGGGCAGCTACGAGCAGTACTTC.

Written as DNA, the CDR3 is TGTGCCAGCAGCTTTAGTGATAGCAATCAGCCCCAGCATTTT. It yields the protein CASSFSDSNQPQHF. The chain recombines TRBV7-9 with TRBJ1-5; D ambiguous. The CDR3 covers 14 residues. Trimming pared 3 bases from V and 0 bases from J, leaving 6 bases between. Per the germline V gene, CDR1 is SEHNR and CDR2 is FQNEAQ (reference sequence). Filled out from reference TRBV7-9 and TRBJ1-5, the complete variable domain reads DTGVSQNPRHKITKRGQNVTFRCDPISEHNRLYWYRQTLGQGPEFLTYFQNEAQLEKSRLLSDRFSAERPKGSFSTLEIQRTEQGDSAMYLCASSFSDSNQPQHFGDGTRLSIL.

The CDR3 bases are TGCGCCAGCAGCACGGGACTAGATCGCCCCTACAATGAGCAGTTCTTC. It codes for CASSTGLDRPYNEQFF. The chain recombines TRBV5-1 with TRBJ2-1; the match to TRBD2 covers 8 bases. This CDR3 region has 16 residues. Germline-derived CDR1 and CDR2 are SGHRS and YFSETQ. J gave up 2 bases and V 4 bases, and 8 bases lay outside the gene matches.